This T cell receptor (beta chain) was captured in a study of molecular identifiers for immune sequencing clone quantification. A single count supports this clonotype. This may arise from a read error, as a much more abundant clone is one base away. The CDR3 spans 16 residues. The trim removed 0 bases at V and 2 bases at J, leaving 4 bases unmatched. The germline V gene encodes CDR1 LGHNA and CDR2 YSLEER. TCRdb reprocessed the PCR reads via MiXCR and lists one record per CDR3 protein. The sample lists about 500,000 distinct CDR3 sequences; 25% were seen once. The chain has TRBV4-3 and TRBJ2-5; 9 nucleotides agree with TRBD2. The sample taken for sequencing was naive CD8+ T cells from blood, with Jurkat cell RNA spiked in. The subset is: FACS-sorted CD8+CD4-CCR7+CD45RA+ naive T cells. The receptor was isolated from a human donor in good health. Some libraries in this study had Jurkat cell RNA spiked in. The CDR3 sequence: CASSQDLAGAQETQYF. CDR3 DNA: TGCGCCAGCAGCCAAGATTTAGCGGGGGCTCAAGAGACCCAGTACTTC.